This T cell receptor (beta chain) emerged from a study of blood T cell repertoires in COVID-19. As for the study in general: Samples came from the United States, Italy and Spain, spanning acute and convalescent COVID-19. From T cells, B-cell-depleted T cells, or PBMCs came the material, which was cDNA or gDNA.

The CDR3 spans 15 residues. Losses at the gene ends were 2 bases for V and 0 bases for J; bases not matched to a gene: 4. The germline V gene has CDR1 MNHEY and CDR2 SMNVEV (reference sequence). As processed by the authors: Amplification of reference gene primers provided the estimated nucleated cell counts. Profiling relied on immunoSEQ multiplex PCR, and the TCRdb table lists in-frame clones only, not all of them. V, J and clone size are those of that table, while D and trimming were read from the DNA. The table has about 170,000 clones, about 83% seen once. This TCR derives from a woman over 75 with COVID-19, enrolled during active disease. The sequenced sample consisted of peripheral blood. This chain links TRBV27 with TRBJ2-7, with 7 bases matching TRBD2. The CDR3 DNA follows: TGTGCCAGCAGTTTACGGCGGGAGAGCTCCTACGAGCAGTACTTC. It yields the protein CASSLRRESSYEQYF.